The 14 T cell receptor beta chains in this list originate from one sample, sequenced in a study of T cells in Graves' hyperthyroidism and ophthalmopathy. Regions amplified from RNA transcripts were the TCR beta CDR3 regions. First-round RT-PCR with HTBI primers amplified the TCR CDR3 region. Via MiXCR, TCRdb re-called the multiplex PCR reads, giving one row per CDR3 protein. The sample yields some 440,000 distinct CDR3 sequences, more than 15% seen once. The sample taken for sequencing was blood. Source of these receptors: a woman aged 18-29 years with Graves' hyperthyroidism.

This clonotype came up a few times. The CDR3: CASSDPRHIQPQHF. The CDR3 bases are TGTGCCAGCAGTGACCCCCGACACATTCAGCCCCAGCATTTT. This chain connects TRBV2 to TRBJ1-5; unclear D gene. The V gene's germline CDR1 is SNHLY and CDR2 FYNNEI. Trimming pared 3 bases from V and 6 bases from J, leaving 12 bases between. The CDR3 runs 14 residues.

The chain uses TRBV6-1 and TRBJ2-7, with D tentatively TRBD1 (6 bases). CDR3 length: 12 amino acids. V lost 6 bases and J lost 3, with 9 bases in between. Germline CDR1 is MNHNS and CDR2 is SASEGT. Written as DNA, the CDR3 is TGTGCCAGCAGGGGGACAAACTACGAGCAGTACTTC. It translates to CASRGTNYEQYF.

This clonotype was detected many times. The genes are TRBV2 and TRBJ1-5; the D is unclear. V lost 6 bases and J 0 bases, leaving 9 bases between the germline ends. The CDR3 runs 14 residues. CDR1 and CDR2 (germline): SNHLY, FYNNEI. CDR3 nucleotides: TGTGCCAGCAGCTCGGCCCTTAGCAATCAGCCCCAGCATTTT. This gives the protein CASSSALSNQPQHF.

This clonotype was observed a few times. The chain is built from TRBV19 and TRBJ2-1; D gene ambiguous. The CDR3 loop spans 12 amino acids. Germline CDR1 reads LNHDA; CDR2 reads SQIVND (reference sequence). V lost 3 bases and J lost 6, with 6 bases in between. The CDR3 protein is CASSIARNEQFF. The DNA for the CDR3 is TGTGCCAGTAGTATTGCTCGCAATGAGCAGTTCTTC.

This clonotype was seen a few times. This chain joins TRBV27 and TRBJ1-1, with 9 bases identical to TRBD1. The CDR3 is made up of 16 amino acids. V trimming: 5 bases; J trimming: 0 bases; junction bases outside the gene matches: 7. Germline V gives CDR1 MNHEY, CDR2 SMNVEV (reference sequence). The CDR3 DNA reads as TGTGCCAGCAGTGCAGGGGACAGGGCGGTGAACACTGAAGCTTTCTTT. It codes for CASSAGDRAVNTEAFF.

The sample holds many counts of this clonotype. In DNA, the CDR3 is TGTGCCAGTAGTATAAACGGGGAGCCATACAATGAGCAGTTCTTC. Translated: CASSINGEPYNEQFF. This rearrangement joins TRBV19 to TRBJ2-1, with a possible D match to TRBD2 (5 bases). Per germline, CDR1 LNHDA and CDR2 SQIVND (reference sequence). V lost 2 bases to trimming and J lost 4 bases, with 12 bases between them. The length of the CDR3 is 15 residues.

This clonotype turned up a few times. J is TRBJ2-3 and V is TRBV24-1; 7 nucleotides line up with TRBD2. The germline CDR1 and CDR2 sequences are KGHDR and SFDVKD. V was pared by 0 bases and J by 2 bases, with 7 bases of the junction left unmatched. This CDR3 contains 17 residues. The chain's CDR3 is CATSDLAASGITDTQYF. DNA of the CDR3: TGTGCCACCAGTGATTTGGCGGCTAGCGGTATCACAGATACGCAGTATTTT.

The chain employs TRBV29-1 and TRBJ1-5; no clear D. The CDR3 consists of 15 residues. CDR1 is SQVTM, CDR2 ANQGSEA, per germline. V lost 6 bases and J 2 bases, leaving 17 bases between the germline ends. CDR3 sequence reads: CSVKDGPAGNQPQHF. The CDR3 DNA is TGCAGCGTGAAAGATGGTCCTGCAGGCAATCAGCCCCAGCATTTT. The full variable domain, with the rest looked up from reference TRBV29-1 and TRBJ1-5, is SAVISQKPSRDICQRGTSLTIQCQVDSQVTMMFWYRQQPGQSLTLIATANQGSEATYESGFVIDKFPISRPNLTFSTLTVSNMSPEDSSIYLCSVKDGPAGNQPQHFGDGTRLSIL.

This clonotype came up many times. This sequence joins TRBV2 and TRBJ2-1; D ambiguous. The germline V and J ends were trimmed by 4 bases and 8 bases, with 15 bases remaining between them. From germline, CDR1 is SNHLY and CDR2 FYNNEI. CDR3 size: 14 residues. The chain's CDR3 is CASSVQASSHEQFF. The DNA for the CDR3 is TGTGCCAGCAGTGTCCAGGCTAGTTCGCATGAGCAGTTCTTC. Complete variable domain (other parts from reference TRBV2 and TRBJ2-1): EPEVTQTPSHQVTQMGQEVILRCVPISNHLYFYWYRQILGQKVEFLVSFYNNEISEKSEIFDDQFSVERPDGSNFTLKIRSTKLEDSAMYFCASSVQASSHEQFFGPGTRLTVL.

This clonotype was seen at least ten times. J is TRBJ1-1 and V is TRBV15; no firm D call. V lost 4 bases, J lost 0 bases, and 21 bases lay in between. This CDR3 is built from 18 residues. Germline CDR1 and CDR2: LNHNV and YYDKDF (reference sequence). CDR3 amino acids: CATSKKGQPNILNTEAFF. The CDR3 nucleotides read TGTGCCACCAGCAAGAAAGGCCAACCGAATATATTGAACACTGAAGCTTTCTTT. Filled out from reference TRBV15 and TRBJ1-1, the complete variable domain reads DAMVIQNPRYQVTQFGKPVTLSCSQTLNHNVMYWYQQKSSQAPKLLFHYYDKDFNNEADTPDNFQSRRPNTSFCFLDIRSPGLGDTAMYLCATSKKGQPNILNTEAFFGQGTRLTVV.

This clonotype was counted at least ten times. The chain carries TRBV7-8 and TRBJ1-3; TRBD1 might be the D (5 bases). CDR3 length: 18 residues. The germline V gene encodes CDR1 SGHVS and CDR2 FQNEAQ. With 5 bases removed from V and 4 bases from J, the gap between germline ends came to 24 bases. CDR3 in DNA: TGTGCCAGCAGCCTTCAACGCGGGGGAAGGCGAGCCGGAAACACCATATATTTT. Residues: CASSLQRGGRRAGNTIYF.

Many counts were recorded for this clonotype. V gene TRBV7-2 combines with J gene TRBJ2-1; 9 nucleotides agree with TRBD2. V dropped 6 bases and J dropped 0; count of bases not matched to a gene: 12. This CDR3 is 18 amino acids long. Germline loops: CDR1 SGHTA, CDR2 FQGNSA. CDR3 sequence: CASRNTSGLVRSYNEQFF. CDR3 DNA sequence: TGTGCCAGCAGAAATACTAGCGGGTTAGTCCGCTCCTACAATGAGCAGTTCTTC.

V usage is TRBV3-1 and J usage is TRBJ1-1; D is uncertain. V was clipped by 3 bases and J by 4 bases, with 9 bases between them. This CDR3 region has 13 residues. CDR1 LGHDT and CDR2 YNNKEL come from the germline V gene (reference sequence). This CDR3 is CASSQTSFTEAFF. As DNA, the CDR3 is TGTGCCAGCAGCCAGACCTCCTTCACTGAAGCTTTCTTT.

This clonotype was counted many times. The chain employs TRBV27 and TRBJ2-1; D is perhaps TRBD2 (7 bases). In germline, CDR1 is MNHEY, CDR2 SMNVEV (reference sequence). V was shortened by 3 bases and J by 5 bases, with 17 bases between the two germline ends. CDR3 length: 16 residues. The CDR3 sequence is CASSFIMGGLHNEQFF. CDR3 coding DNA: TGTGCCAGCAGTTTTATCATGGGGGGGCTGCACAATGAGCAGTTCTTC.